The 6 T cell receptor beta chains below all came from one sample that was sequenced in a study of T-cell memory formation after mild COVID-19. TCRdb redid the calling of the 5' RACE reads with MiXCR, one entry per CDR3 protein. This table holds fewer than 500,000 distinct CDR3 sequences, roughly 25% found once. Input material: PBMCs or a T cell subset sorted from them (not recorded which). The receptors shown here come from an adult woman who had mild COVID-19 (a few samples of this study predate the infection). Cell type and time point are not known.

This rearrangement joins TRBV4-1 to TRBJ2-5; maybe TRBD2 (6 bases). V lost 1 base and J 1 base, leaving 10 bases between the germline ends. The CDR3 has 15 amino acids. The germline V gene has CDR1 MGHRA and CDR2 YSYEKL. CDR3 sequence (DNA): TGCGCCAGCAGCCAAGGCCTGGGGGGCCAAGAGACCCAGTACTTC. This encodes CASSQGLGGQETQYF.

This clonotype has only a few counts. J is TRBJ1-4 and V is TRBV20-1; no clear D gene. The CDR3 is 15 residues long. Germline V lookup: CDR1 DFQATT, CDR2 SNEGSKA (reference sequence). The V end lost 0 bases, the J end lost 2 bases, and 10 bases lay between the germline ends. CDR3 sequence: CSARDAGRTNEKLFF. As DNA, the CDR3 is TGCAGTGCTAGAGACGCGGGGAGGACTAATGAAAAACTGTTTTTT.

The chain recombines TRBV12-3 or TRBV12-4 with TRBJ2-1; D may match TRBD1 or TRBD2 (6 bases each). The length of the CDR3 is 17 residues. V shed 6 bases and J shed 0 bases, with 18 bases lying between them. This chain's CDR3 is CASSPYEGGGSYNEQFF. The CDR3 region has the DNA TGTGCCAGCAGCCCTTACGAGGGGGGCGGCTCCTACAATGAGCAGTTCTTC.

This clonotype was counted a few times. The J gene is TRBJ2-7, the V gene TRBV27, with D perhaps matching TRBD1 (5 bases). Looked up from germline, CDR1 is MNHEY and CDR2 is SMNVEV (reference sequence). CDR3 length: 14 amino acids. The V gene lost 5 bases and the J gene lost 6 bases, with 17 bases spanning the gap. The CDR3 loop reads CASSPWVQGSEQYF. Here the CDR3 DNA reads TGTGCCAGCAGTCCCTGGGTCCAGGGCTCCGAGCAGTACTTC.

This chain connects TRBV7-6 to TRBJ2-1, with TRBD1 matching 11 bases. This CDR3 contains 16 residues. The V segment lost 5 bases and the J segment 6 bases; nucleotides outside the gene matches: 9. Germline loops: CDR1 SGHVS, CDR2 FNYEAQ. The CDR3 spells CASSPVPGQGGNEQFF. CDR3 coding DNA: TGTGCCAGCAGCCCAGTACCGGGACAGGGGGGCAATGAGCAGTTCTTC. Full variable domain (rest looked up from reference TRBV7-6 and TRBJ2-1): GAGVSQSPRYKVTKRGQDVALRCDPISGHVSLYWYRQALGQGPEFLTYFNYEAQQDKSGLPNDRFSAERPEGSISTLTIQRTEQRDSAMYRCASSPVPGQGGNEQFFGPGTRLTVL.

In this sample, this clonotype turned up a few times. The chain links TRBV3-1 to TRBJ2-1; D is ambiguous. Per germline, CDR1 LGHDT and CDR2 YNNKEL (reference sequence). This CDR3 is 13 amino acids long. V was pared by 1 base and J by 7 bases, with 8 bases between. CDR3 amino acids: CASSQASLNEQFF. In DNA, the CDR3 is TGTGCCAGCAGCCAAGCGTCCCTGAATGAGCAGTTCTTC.